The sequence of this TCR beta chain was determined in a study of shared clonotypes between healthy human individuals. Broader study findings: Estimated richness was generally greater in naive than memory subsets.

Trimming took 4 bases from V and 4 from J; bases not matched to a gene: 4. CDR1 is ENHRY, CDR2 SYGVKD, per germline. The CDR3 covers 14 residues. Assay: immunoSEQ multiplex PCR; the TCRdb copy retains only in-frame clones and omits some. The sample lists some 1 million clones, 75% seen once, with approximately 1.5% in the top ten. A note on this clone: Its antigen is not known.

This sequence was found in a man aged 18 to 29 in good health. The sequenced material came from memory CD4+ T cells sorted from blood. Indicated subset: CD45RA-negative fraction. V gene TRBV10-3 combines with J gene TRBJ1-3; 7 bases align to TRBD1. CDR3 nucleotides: TGTGCCATCAGTGGGACAGGTGGGGGAAACACCATATATTTT. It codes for CAISGTGGGNTIYF.